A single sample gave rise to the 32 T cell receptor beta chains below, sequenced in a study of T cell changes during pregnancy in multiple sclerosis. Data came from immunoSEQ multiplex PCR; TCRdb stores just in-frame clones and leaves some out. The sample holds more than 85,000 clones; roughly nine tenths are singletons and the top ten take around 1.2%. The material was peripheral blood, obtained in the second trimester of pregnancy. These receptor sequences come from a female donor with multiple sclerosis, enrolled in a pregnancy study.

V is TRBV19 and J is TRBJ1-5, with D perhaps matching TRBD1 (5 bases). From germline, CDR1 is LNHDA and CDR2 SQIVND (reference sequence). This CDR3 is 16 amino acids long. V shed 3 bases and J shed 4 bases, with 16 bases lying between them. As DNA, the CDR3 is TGTGCCAGTAGTATCGTCAGGGTGGTAGGTAATCAGCCCCAGCATTTT. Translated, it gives CASSIVRVVGNQPQHF. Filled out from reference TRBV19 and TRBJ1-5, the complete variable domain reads DGGITQSPKYLFRKEGQNVTLSCEQNLNHDAMYWYRQDPGQGLRLIYYSQIVNDFQKGDIAEGYSVSREKKESFPLTVTSAQKNPTAFYLCASSIVRVVGNQPQHFGDGTRLSIL.

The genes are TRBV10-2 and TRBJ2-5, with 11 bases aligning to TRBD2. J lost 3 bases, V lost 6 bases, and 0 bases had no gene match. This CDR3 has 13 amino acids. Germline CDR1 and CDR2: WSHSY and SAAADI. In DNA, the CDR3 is TGCGCCAGCAGACTAGCGGGAGAAGAGACCCAGTACTTC. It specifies CASRLAGEETQYF.

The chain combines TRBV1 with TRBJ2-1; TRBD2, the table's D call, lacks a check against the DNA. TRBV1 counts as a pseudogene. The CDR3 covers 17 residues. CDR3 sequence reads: CTSSQVLAGGNYNEQFF. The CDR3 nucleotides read TGCACCAGCAGCCAAGTGTTAGCGGGGGGGAACTACAATGAGCAGTTCTTC.

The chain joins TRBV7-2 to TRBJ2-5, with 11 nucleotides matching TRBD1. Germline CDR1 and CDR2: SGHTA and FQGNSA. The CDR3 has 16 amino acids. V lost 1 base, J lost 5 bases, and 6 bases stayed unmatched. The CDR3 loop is CASSLVGDRGWETQYF. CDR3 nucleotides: TGTGCCAGCAGCTTAGTAGGGGACAGGGGGTGGGAGACCCAGTACTTC.

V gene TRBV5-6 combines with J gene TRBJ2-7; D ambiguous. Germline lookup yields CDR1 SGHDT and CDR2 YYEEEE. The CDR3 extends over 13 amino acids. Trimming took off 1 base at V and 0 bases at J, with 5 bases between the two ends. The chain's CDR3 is CASSLTPSYEQYF. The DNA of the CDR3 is TGTGCCAGCAGCTTGACACCCTCCTACGAGCAGTACTTC.

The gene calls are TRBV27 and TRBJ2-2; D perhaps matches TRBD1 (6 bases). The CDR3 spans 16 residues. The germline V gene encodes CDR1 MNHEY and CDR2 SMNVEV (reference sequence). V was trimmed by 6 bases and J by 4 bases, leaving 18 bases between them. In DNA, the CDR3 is TGTGCCAGCAGACCTGTCGACAGGTTGAGCACCGGGGAGCTGTTTTTT. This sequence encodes CASRPVDRLSTGELFF.

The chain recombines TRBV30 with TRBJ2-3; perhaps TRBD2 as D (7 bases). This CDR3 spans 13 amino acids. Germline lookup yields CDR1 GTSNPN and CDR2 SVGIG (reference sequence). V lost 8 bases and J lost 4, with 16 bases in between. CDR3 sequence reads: CAIIRGGPDTQYF. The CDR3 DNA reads TGTGCCATCATCAGGGGAGGGCCAGATACGCAGTATTTT.

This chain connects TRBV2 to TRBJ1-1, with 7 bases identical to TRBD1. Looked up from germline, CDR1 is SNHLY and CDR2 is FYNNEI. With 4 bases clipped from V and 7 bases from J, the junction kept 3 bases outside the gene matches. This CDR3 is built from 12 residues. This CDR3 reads CASSGQGGEAFF. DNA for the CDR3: TGTGCCAGCAGTGGACAGGGAGGTGAAGCTTTCTTT.

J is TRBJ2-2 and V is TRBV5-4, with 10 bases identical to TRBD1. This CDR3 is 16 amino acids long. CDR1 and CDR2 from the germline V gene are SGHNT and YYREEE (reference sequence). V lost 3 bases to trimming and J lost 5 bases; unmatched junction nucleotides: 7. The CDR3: CASSSTGTGVTGELFF. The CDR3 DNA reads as TGTGCCAGCAGCTCTACCGGGACAGGGGTAACCGGGGAGCTGTTTTTT.

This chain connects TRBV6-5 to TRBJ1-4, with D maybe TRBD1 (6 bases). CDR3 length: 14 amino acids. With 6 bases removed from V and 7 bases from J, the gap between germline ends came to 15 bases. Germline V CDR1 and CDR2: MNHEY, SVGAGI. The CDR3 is CASSRDILGEKLFF. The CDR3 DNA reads TGTGCCAGCAGCAGGGACATTTTGGGTGAAAAACTGTTTTTT.

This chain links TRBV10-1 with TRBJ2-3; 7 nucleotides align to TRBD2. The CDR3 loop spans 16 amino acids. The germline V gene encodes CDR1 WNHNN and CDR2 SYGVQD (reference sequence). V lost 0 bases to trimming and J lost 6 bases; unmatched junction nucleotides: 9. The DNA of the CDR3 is TGCGCCAGCAGTGAGTCTCGGCTAGCGGTAGCGGATACGCAGTATTTT. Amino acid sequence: CASSESRLAVADTQYF.

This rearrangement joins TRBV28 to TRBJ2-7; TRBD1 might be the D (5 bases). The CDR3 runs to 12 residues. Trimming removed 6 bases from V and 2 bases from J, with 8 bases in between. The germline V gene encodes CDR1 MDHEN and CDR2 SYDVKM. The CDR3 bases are TGTGCCAGCAGGAAGACAGCCTACGAGCAGTACTTC. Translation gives CASRKTAYEQYF.

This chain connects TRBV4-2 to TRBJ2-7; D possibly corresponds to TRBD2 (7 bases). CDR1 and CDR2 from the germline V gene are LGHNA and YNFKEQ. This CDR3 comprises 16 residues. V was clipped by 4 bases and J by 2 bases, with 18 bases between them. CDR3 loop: CASSRPGGGGAYEQYF. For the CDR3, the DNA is TGTGCCAGCAGCCGCCCCGGGGGAGGGGGAGCCTACGAGCAGTACTTC.

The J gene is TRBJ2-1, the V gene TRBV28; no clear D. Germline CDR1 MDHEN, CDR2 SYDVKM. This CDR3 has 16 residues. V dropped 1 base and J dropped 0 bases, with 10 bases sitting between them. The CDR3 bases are TGTGCCAGCAGTTTATCAGGTTACCCCTCCTACAATGAGCAGTTCTTC. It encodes CASSLSGYPSYNEQFF.

The DNA for the CDR3 is TGTGCCAGCTCACCTCGGACCCAGGGGCCTTCCTCTGGAAACACCATATATTTT. This translates into CASSPRTQGPSSGNTIYF. The chain joins TRBV18 to TRBJ1-3; TRBD1 is a possible D gene (6 bases). The CDR3 has 18 amino acids. Trimming cost V 3 bases and J 0 bases, with 18 bases left between them. CDR1 and CDR2 from the germline V gene are KGHSH and LQKENI.

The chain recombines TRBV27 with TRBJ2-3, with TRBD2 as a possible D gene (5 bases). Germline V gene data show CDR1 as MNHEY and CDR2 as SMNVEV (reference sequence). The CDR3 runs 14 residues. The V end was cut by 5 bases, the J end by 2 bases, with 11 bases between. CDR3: CASSPRGYTDTQYF. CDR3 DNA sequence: TGTGCCAGCAGTCCCCGGGGTTACACAGATACGCAGTATTTT.

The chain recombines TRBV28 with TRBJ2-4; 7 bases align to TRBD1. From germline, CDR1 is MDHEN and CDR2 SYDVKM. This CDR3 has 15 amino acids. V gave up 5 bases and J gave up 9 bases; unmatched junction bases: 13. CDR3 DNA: TGTGCCAGCAGTATCTTACAGGGGAAGAGTGGCATTCAGTACTTC. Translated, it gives CASSILQGKSGIQYF.

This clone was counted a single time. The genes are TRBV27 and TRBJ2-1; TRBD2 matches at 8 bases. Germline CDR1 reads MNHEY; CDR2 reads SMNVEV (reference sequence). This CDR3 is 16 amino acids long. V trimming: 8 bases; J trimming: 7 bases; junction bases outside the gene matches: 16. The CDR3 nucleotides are TGTGCCAGCCAGCTTACAGGAGCGGGAGTAAAAAATGAGCAGTTCTTC. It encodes CASQLTGAGVKNEQFF.

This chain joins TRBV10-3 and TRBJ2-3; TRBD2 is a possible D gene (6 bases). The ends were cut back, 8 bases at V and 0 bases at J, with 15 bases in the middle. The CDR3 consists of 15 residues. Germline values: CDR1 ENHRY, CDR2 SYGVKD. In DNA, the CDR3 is TGTGCCATCGGTTTTGGCGGGGTTAGCACAGATACGCAGTATTTT. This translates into CAIGFGGVSTDTQYF.

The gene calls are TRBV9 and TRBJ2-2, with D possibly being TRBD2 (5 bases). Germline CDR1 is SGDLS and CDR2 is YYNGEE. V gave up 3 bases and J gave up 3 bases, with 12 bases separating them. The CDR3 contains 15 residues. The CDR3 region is CASSAGMRDTGELFF. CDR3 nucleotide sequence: TGTGCCAGCAGCGCTGGAATGAGGGACACCGGGGAGCTGTTTTTT.

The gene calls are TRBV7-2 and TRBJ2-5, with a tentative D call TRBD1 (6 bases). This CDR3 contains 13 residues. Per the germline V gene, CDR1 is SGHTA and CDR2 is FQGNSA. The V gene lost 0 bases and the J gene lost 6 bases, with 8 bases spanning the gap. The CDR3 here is CASSLAGGKTQYF. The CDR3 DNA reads TGTGCCAGCAGCTTAGCTGGGGGCAAGACCCAGTACTTC.

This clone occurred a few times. CDR3 DNA: TGCGCCAGCAGCGGGCGGACGGGAAACACTGAAGCTTTCTTT. Residues: CASSGRTGNTEAFF. The gene calls are TRBV5-1 and TRBJ1-1, with D unresolved. With 4 bases removed from V and 2 bases from J, the gap between germline ends came to 12 bases. There are 14 residues in the CDR3. Looked up from germline, CDR1 is SGHRS and CDR2 is YFSETQ.

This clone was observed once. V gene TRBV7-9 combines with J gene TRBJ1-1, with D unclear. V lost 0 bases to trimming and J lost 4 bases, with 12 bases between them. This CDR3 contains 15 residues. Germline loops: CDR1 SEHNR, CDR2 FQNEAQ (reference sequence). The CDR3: CASSLARGEGTEAFF. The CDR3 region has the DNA TGTGCCAGCAGCTTAGCTCGGGGTGAGGGCACTGAAGCTTTCTTT. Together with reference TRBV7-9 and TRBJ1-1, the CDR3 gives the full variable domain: DTGVSQNPRHKITKRGQNVTFRCDPISEHNRLYWYRQTLGQGPEFLTYFQNEAQLEKSRLLSDRFSAERPKGSFSTLEIQRTEQGDSAMYLCASSLARGEGTEAFFGQGTRLTVV.

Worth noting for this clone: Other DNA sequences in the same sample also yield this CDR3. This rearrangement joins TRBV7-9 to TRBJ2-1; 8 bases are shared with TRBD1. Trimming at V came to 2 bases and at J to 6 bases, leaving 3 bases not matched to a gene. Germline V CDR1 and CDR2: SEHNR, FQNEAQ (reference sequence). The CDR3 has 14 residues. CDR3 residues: CASSLRDRGNEQFF. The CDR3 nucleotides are TGTGCCAGCAGCTTACGAGACAGGGGCAATGAGCAGTTCTTC.

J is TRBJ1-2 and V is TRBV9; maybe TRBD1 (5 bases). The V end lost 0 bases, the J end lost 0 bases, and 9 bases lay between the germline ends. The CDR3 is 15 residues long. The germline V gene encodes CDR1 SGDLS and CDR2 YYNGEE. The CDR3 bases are TGTGCCAGCAGCGTAGAGGCAGGGCCTAACTATGGCTACACCTTC. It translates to CASSVEAGPNYGYTF.

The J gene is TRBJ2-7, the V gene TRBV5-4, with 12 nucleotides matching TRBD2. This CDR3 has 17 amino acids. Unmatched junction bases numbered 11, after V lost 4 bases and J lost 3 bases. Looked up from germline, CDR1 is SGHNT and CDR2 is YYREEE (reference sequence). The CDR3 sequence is CASSRQIPGLAGYEQYF. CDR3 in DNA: TGTGCCAGCAGCCGACAGATTCCGGGACTAGCGGGCTACGAGCAGTACTTC.

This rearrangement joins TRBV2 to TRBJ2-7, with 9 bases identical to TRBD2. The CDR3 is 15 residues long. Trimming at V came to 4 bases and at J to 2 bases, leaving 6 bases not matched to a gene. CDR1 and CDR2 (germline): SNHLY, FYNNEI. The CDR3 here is CASSALTSGPYEQYF. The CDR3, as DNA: TGTGCCAGCAGTGCCCTGACTAGCGGTCCCTACGAGCAGTACTTC.

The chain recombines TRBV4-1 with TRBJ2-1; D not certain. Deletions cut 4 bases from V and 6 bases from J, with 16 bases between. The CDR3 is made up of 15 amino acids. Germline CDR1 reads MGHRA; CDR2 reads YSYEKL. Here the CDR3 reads CASSLGRLDVNEQFF. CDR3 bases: TGCGCCAGCAGCCTCGGCCGGCTAGATGTCAATGAGCAGTTCTTC.

The CDR3 loop reads CASSEEMDRGPEAFF. CDR3 coding DNA: TGTGCCAGCAGTGAAGAGATGGACAGGGGGCCTGAAGCTTTCTTT. The chain couples TRBV2 to TRBJ1-1; 11 nucleotides line up with TRBD1. The V and J ends lost 1 base and 6 bases, in that order; junction bases with no gene match: 4. This CDR3 has 15 amino acids. Germline V CDR1 and CDR2: SNHLY, FYNNEI.

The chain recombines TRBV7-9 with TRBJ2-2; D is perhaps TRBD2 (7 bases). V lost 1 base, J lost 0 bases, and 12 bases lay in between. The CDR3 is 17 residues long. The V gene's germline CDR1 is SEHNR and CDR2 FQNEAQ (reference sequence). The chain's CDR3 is CASSLGGGAPNTGELFF. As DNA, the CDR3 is TGTGCCAGCAGCTTAGGAGGGGGGGCTCCGAACACCGGGGAGCTGTTTTTT.

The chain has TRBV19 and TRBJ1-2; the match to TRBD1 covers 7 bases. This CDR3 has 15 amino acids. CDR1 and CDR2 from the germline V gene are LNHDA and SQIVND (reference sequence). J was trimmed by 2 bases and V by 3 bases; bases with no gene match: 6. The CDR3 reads CASSIPGTVNYGYTF. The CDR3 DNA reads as TGTGCCAGTAGTATCCCCGGGACAGTCAACTATGGCTACACCTTC.

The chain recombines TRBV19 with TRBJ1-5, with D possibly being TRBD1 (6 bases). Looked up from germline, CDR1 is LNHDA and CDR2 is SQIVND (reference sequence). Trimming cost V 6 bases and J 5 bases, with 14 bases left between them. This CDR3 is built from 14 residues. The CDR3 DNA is TGTGCCAGTAGGAGGGTGGCAGGGGATCAGCCCCAGCATTTT. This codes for CASRRVAGDQPQHF.